A selection of T cell receptor beta chains follows, all from one sample in a study of T cells in Graves' hyperthyroidism and ophthalmopathy. TCRdb reprocessed the multiplex PCR reads via MiXCR and lists one record per CDR3 protein. The repertoire holds 450,000 to 550,000 distinct CDR3 sequences, with around 22% as singletons. Sequencing was done on a sample of blood. Every receptor here comes from a woman aged 30 to 39 with Graves' ophthalmopathy. CDR3s include the opening cysteine and the closing phenylalanine or tryptophan. The order of the fields is clone size, D gene, V gene, J gene, CDR3 protein, CDR3 DNA. D genes are given only for firm matches. Size values are once, few and many counts, or a class for expanded clones, and some rows have none.

>many|-|TRBV11-1|TRBJ1-2
CASSLVQPGQPTGGYTF
TGTGCCAGCAGCTTAGTGCAACCGGGACAACCCACGGGGGGCTACACCTTC
>-|-|TRBV11-2|TRBJ1-6
CASSLGGYNSPLHF
TGTGCCAGCAGCTTGGGGGGCTATAATTCACCCCTCCACTTT
>few|-|TRBV7-9|TRBJ2-2
CASSLHGPDTGELFF
TGTGCCAGCAGCTTGCACGGGCCCGACACCGGGGAGCTGTTTTTT
>many|TRBD2|TRBV11-2|TRBJ2-7
CASSSWVGLDPYEQYF
TGTGCCAGCAGCTCTTGGGTGGGACTAGATCCCTACGAGCAGTACTTC
>many|-|TRBV14|TRBJ2-7
CASSRAVKYEQYF
TGTGCCAGCAGCCGCGCGGTAAAGTACGAGCAGTACTTC
>many|TRBD1|TRBV10-3|TRBJ1-1
CAISGATGGTEAFF
TGTGCCATCAGTGGGGCGACAGGGGGCACTGAAGCTTTCTTT
>many|TRBD1|TRBV7-2|TRBJ1-1
CASSTWTGNTEAFF
TGTGCCAGCAGCACCTGGACAGGGAACACTGAAGCTTTCTTT
>-|-|TRBV20-1|TRBJ2-4
CSARWAGDAKNIQYF
TGCAGTGCTAGATGGGCAGGGGACGCCAAAAACATTCAGTACTTC
>-|-|TRBV28|TRBJ1-2
CATETGYRGYTF
TGTGCCACCGAGACAGGTTATCGGGGCTACACCTTC
>-|-|TRBV11-2|TRBJ1-5
CASSFGGGSNQPQHF
TGTGCCAGCAGCTTTGGGGGGGGGAGCAATCAGCCCCAGCATTTT
>many|TRBD1|TRBV27|TRBJ1-2
CASSTRDRPGYGYTF
TGTGCCAGCAGTACACGGGACAGACCTGGCTATGGCTACACCTTC
>many|TRBD1|TRBV29-1|TRBJ1-2
CSVLGRGEYGYTF
TGCAGCGTCCTAGGCAGGGGGGAATATGGCTACACCTTC
>medium-sized|-|TRBV6-2/TRBV6-3|TRBJ1-1
CASAEQTTNTEAFF
TGTGCCAGCGCTGAGCAGACAACGAACACTGAAGCTTTCTTT
>many|-|TRBV18|TRBJ2-7
CASSPDAVFAYF
TGTGCCAGCTCCCCCGACGCTGTGTTTGCGTACTTC
>-|-|TRBV19|TRBJ1-1
CASSFEGYTEAFF
TGTGCCAGTAGTTTTGAGGGTTACACTGAAGCTTTCTTT
>many|-|TRBV19|TRBJ2-2
CASSPVTDSGELFF
TGTGCCAGTAGCCCGGTGACAGATTCCGGGGAGCTGTTTTTT
>many|TRBD2|TRBV9|TRBJ2-5
CASSTQTSGGETQYF
TGTGCCAGCAGCACCCAGACTAGCGGGGGTGAGACCCAGTACTTC
>-|TRBD2|TRBV11-1|TRBJ2-3
CASSSMTSGGTDTQYW
TGTGCCAGCAGCTCGATGACTAGCGGGGGCACAGATACGCAGTATTGG
>many|TRBD1|TRBV29-1|TRBJ1-2
CSVDRGLGYTF
TGCAGCGTGGACAGGGGGCTTGGCTACACCTTC
>many|TRBD1|TRBV5-5|TRBJ1-1
CASSPDRESAEAFF
TGTGCCAGCAGCCCGGACAGGGAGTCTGCTGAAGCTTTCTTT
>many|TRBD1|TRBV3-1|TRBJ1-3
CASSQEDRAGNTIYF
TGTGCCAGCAGCCAGGAAGACAGGGCTGGAAACACCATATATTTT
>-|TRBD2|TRBV28|TRBJ2-7
CASSSPGTSGTYEQYF
TGTGCCAGCAGTTCCCCGGGGACTAGCGGGACCTACGAGCAGTACTTC
>few|TRBD1|TRBV5-1|TRBJ2-5
CASSLGQGAAGETQYF
TGCGCCAGCAGCTTGGGACAGGGGGCAGCAGGAGAGACCCAGTACTTC
>many|-|TRBV7-2|TRBJ2-7
CASSPNVGGGEQYF
TGTGCCAGCAGCCCGAACGTGGGGGGCGGCGAGCAGTACTTC
>many|-|TRBV27|TRBJ1-2
CTSSLSVDSYGYTF
TGTACCAGCAGTTTATCGGTCGACAGCTATGGCTACACCTTC
>many|-|TRBV7-2|TRBJ2-7
CASSLARTDYEQYF
TGTGCCAGCAGCTTAGCGCGGACAGACTACGAGCAGTACTTC
>-|-|TRBV10-3|TRBJ2-7
CAISESERGGVDEQYF
TGTGCCATCAGTGAGTCGGAAAGGGGGGGAGTGGACGAGCAGTACTTC
>many|TRBD1|TRBV6-1|TRBJ2-5
CASRPGTGLQETQYF
TGTGCCAGCAGGCCCGGGACAGGGCTCCAAGAGACCCAGTACTTC
>few|-|TRBV30|TRBJ1-2
CARSPGPAGYTF
TGTGCCCGGAGTCCCGGGCCGGCAGGCTACACCTTC
>many|TRBD1|TRBV12-5|TRBJ2-2
CASGFLGTGVGELFF
TGTGCTAGTGGTTTTCTAGGGACAGGGGTTGGGGAGCTGTTTTTT
>many|-|TRBV27|TRBJ1-1
CASRQITMNTEAFF
TGTGCCAGCAGACAGATTACGATGAACACTGAAGCTTTCTTT
>-|-|TRBV5-1|TRBJ2-2
CASSLELTGELFF
TGCGCCAGCAGCTTGGAGCTCACCGGGGAGCTGTTTTTT